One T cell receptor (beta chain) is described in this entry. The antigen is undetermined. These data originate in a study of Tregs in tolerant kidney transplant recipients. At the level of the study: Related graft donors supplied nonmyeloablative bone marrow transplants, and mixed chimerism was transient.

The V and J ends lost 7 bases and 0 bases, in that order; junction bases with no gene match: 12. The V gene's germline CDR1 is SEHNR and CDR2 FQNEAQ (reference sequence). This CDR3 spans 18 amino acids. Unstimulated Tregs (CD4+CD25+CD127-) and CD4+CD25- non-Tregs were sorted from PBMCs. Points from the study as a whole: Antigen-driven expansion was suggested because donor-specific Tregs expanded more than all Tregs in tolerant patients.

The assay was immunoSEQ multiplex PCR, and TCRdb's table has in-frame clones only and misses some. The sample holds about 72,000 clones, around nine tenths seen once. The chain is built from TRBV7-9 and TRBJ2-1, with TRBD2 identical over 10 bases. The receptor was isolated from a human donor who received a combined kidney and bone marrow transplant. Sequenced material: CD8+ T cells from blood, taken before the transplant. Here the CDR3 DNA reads TGTGCCAGCACCACTTGGGGACTAGCGCCAAGCTCCTACAATGAGCAGTTCTTC. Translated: CASTTWGLAPSSYNEQFF. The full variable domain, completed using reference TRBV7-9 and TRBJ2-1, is DTGVSQNPRHKITKRGQNVTFRCDPISEHNRLYWYRQTLGQGPEFLTYFQNEAQLEKSRLLSDRFSAERPKGSFSTLEIQRTEQGDSAMYLCASTTWGLAPSSYNEQFFGPGTRLTVL.